The rows below give T cell receptor beta chains drawn from one sample of a study of shared clonotypes between healthy human individuals. Profiling relied on immunoSEQ multiplex PCR, and the TCRdb table lists in-frame clones only, not all of them. Among 2 million to 3 million clones listed, 90% to 95% were seen once. Sequencing was carried out using naive CD4+ T cells sorted from blood. The receptors derive from a man in his late teens or twenties in good health. The CDR3 runs from the conserved cysteine through the conserved F or W. The D gene is left open where the match is weak. Some rows mark clone size as missing; the rest say once, few, many or name a class of expanded clone.

v_gene	d_gene	j_gene	abundance	CDR3nt	CDR3aa
TRBV10-3	.	TRBJ2-1	.	TGTGCCATCAGTGATTTCCGCGATGAGCAGTTCTTC	CAISDFRDEQFF
TRBV5-1	.	TRBJ2-5	once	TGCGCCAGCAGCTTGCCCAGGGACCAAGAGACCCAGTACTTC	CASSLPRDQETQYF
TRBV7-6	.	TRBJ2-5	.	TGTGCCAGCAGCTTTATGACGGCGGAGACCCAGTACTTC	CASSFMTAETQYF
TRBV11-2	.	TRBJ1-6	.	TGTGCCAGCAGCACCCGATCGGACGGGAGATTCTACGTTTCACCCCTCCACTTT	CASSTRSDGRFYVSPLHF
TRBV13	.	TRBJ1-6	.	TGTGCCAGCAGCCTGCACGCCGTAGGTAATTCACCCCTCCACTTT	CASSLHAVGNSPLHF
TRBV6-6	.	TRBJ1-6	once	TGTGCCAGCAGTTACCCCCCTAGGGGAGATTCACCCCTCCACTTT	CASSYPPRGDSPLHF
TRBV7-9	TRBD1	TRBJ2-2	.	TGTGCCAGCAGCTCCGGGGACAGGGGAGGTGGGGAGCTGTTTTTT	CASSSGDRGGGELFF
TRBV2	.	TRBJ2-2	.	TGTGCCAGCAGTGCGGCAGGGGTAATTGCCGGGGAGCTGTTTTTT	CASSAAGVIAGELFF
TRBV9	TRBD1	TRBJ2-7	.	TGTGCCAGCAGCGTAGGGGGGACAGGTTCCTACGAGCAGTACTTC	CASSVGGTGSYEQYF
TRBV9	.	TRBJ2-3	.	TGTGCCAGCAGCGTATCGGGGAGCACAGATACGCAGTATTTT	CASSVSGSTDTQYF
TRBV25-1	.	TRBJ1-2	.	TGTGCCAGCAGTGCAATCGGTGGCTACACCTTC	CASSAIGGYTF
TRBV27	.	TRBJ1-6	.	TGTGCCAGCAGAGGCAGGGGAAATAATTCACCCCTCCACTTT	CASRGRGNNSPLHF
TRBV7-2	TRBD2	TRBJ2-2	.	TGTGCCAGCAGCCCTTCGGGGGGGCGCACCGGGGAGCTGTTTTTT	CASSPSGGRTGELFF
TRBV6-1	.	TRBJ1-2	.	TGTGCCAGCAGAATTAACAGGGACGCGAACTATGGCTACACCTTC	CASRINRDANYGYTF
TRBV25-1	.	TRBJ2-5	.	TGTGCCAGCAGTGATAATGGACCCCCAGAGACCCAGTACTTC	CASSDNGPPETQYF
TRBV6-5	TRBD1	TRBJ1-2	.	TGTGCCAGCAGTGGACAGGTGCCCTATGGCTACACCTTC	CASSGQVPYGYTF
TRBV10-1	TRBD1	TRBJ2-7	.	TGCGCCAGCAGTGAGTCGACTGGGACAGTGCAGTACTTC	CASSESTGTVQYF
TRBV5-8	TRBD2	TRBJ2-5	.	TGTGCCAGCAGCCAGGGACTAGCGGGAGGGCAAGAGACCCAGTACTTC	CASSQGLAGGQETQYF
TRBV7-2	.	TRBJ1-2	.	TGTGCCAGCAGCTTAGTCGGGCTCACCGGAGGCTACACCTTC	CASSLVGLTGGYTF
TRBV6-5	TRBD2	TRBJ2-3	.	TGTGCCAGCAGTTACCAGAGCGGGGGGGCCCCAGATACGCAGTATTTT	CASSYQSGGAPDTQYF
TRBV2	TRBD1	TRBJ1-3	.	TGTGCCAGCACCCCCCAACAGGGGAAAGGAAACACCATATATTTT	CASTPQQGKGNTIYF
TRBV27	.	TRBJ2-1	once	TGTGCCAGCACCTCAACGGGCTTATCGTCGAATGAGCAGTTCTTC	CASTSTGLSSNEQFF
TRBV18	TRBD1	TRBJ1-2	.	TGTGCCAGCATCCCAGATCAGGGGGAGAGTGGCTACACCTTC	CASIPDQGESGYTF
TRBV25-1	.	TRBJ1-6	once	TGTGCCAGCAGTGAAGAGACAGCCTATAATTCACCCCTCCACTTT	CASSEETAYNSPLHF
TRBV4-1	.	TRBJ2-7	.	TGCGCCAGCAGCCAAACCGACACCCTCAGCTACGAGCAGTACTTC	CASSQTDTLSYEQYF
TRBV6-6	.	TRBJ1-5	.	TGTGCCAGCAGTTACCAGCCAGGCCCGGATCAGCCCCAGCATTTT	CASSYQPGPDQPQHF
TRBV10-3	TRBD2	TRBJ2-5	.	TGTGCCATCCGCAGGACTAGCGGGAGTCTTGAGACCCAGTACTTC	CAIRRTSGSLETQYF
TRBV30	TRBD1	TRBJ1-4	few	TGTGCCTGGAGTACCGGGACAGGGAATGAAAAACTGTTTTTT	CAWSTGTGNEKLFF
TRBV30	TRBD1	TRBJ1-4	few	TGTGCCTGCCAGAGACAGGGGATAAAAAAACTGTTTTTT	CACQRQGIKKLFF
TRBV6-5	TRBD1	TRBJ1-1	.	TGTGCCAGCAGCCGTGGACAGGGCGGTGAAGCTTTCTTT	CASSRGQGGEAFF
TRBV11-2	TRBD2	TRBJ2-5	.	TGTGCCAGCAGCTTAAGCGGACTAGCAGAAGAGACCCAGTACTTC	CASSLSGLAEETQYF
TRBV10-1	.	TRBJ2-7	.	TGCGCCAGCAGTGAGGATGTCAGTCGGGGGGAGCAGTACTTC	CASSEDVSRGEQYF
TRBV2	TRBD2	TRBJ2-5	.	TGTGCCAGCAGTTGGGATAGCGGGAGCGAGGAGACCCAGTACTTC	CASSWDSGSEETQYF
TRBV28	.	TRBJ1-2	.	TGTGCCAGCAGGATGACAGGACAGAACTATGGCTACACCTTC	CASRMTGQNYGYTF
TRBV5-4	.	TRBJ1-1	.	TGTGCCAGCAGCTTGGATCGCACAACGAACACTGAAGCTTTCTTT	CASSLDRTTNTEAFF
TRBV5-1	TRBD2	TRBJ2-7	.	TGCGCCAGCAGCTTGGCAGGACTAGCGGACTACGAGCAGTACTTC	CASSLAGLADYEQYF
TRBV28	TRBD2	TRBJ2-3	once	TGTGCCAGCAGGCCAGGCGGGGGGTTAACAGATACGCAGTATTTT	CASRPGGGLTDTQYF
TRBV14	TRBD1	TRBJ1-1	.	TGTGCCAGCAGCTGGACAGGTGTGGCTGAAGCTTTCTTT	CASSWTGVAEAFF
TRBV4-1	.	TRBJ2-1	.	TGCGCCAGCAGCCAATCCCCCGCTAGGGGCTCCTACAATGAGCAGTTCTTC	CASSQSPARGSYNEQFF
TRBV6-1	TRBD1	TRBJ2-6	.	TGTGCCAGCAGTGAATTGTTGGGACAGGGGTCTGGGGCCAACGTCCTGACTTTC	CASSELLGQGSGANVLTF
TRBV18	.	TRBJ2-1	.	TGTGCCAGCTCTATACTAAGCGGACCGGGTAATGAGCAGTTCTTC	CASSILSGPGNEQFF
TRBV20-1	.	TRBJ1-1	few	TGCAGTGCTAGAGATTTTAACGGGGCTTTCTTT	CSARDFNGAFF
TRBV27	TRBD2	TRBJ2-1	.	TGTGCCAGCAGTTTAGGAGTTAGCGGGAAATCCTACAATGAGCAGTTCTTC	CASSLGVSGKSYNEQFF
TRBV6-6	.	TRBJ2-7	.	TGTGCCAGCAGTTCCGTCTACGAGCAGTACTTC	CASSSVYEQYF
TRBV5-5	TRBD1	TRBJ1-4	once	TGTGCCAGCAGCAGAATGGACAGGGATGGGGAAAAACTGTTTTTT	CASSRMDRDGEKLFF
TRBV5-1	.	TRBJ1-2	.	TGCGCCAGCAGCTTAGGACCCTTGGGCGGGTATGGCTACACCTTC	CASSLGPLGGYGYTF
TRBV28	TRBD2	TRBJ2-3	.	TGTGCCAGCACCACGCCTAGCGGGACCACAGATACGCAGTATTTT	CASTTPSGTTDTQYF
TRBV10-3	.	TRBJ1-2	.	TGTGCCATCACAGAGGGGGGAGGCGGCTACACCTTC	CAITEGGGGYTF
TRBV11-2	.	TRBJ2-6	.	TGTGCCAGCAGGCTAAATGGGGCCAACGTCCTGACTTTC	CASRLNGANVLTF
TRBV2	TRBD1	TRBJ2-2	.	TGTGCCAGCAGAGAACAGGGGATCAGCGGGGAGCTGTTTTTT	CASREQGISGELFF
TRBV2	.	TRBJ1-5	.	TGTGCCAGCAGTGCAACGGGCCAGCCCCAGCATTTT	CASSATGQPQHF
TRBV7-8	TRBD1	TRBJ1-4	.	TGTGCCAGCCGCAGGGGGCGCATTGCAACTAATGAAAAACTGTTTTTT	CASRRGRIATNEKLFF
TRBV5-6	TRBD1	TRBJ2-4	.	TGTGCCAGCAGCCGGACAGGGGATATAGCCAAAAACATTCAGTACTTC	CASSRTGDIAKNIQYF
TRBV5-1	.	TRBJ1-4	.	TGCGCCAGCAGCTTAACTGGAGGAACTAATGAAAAACTGTTTTTT	CASSLTGGTNEKLFF
TRBV9	TRBD1	TRBJ1-1	.	TGTGCCAGCAGCTTGCGGACAGGAAGAAACACTGAAGCTTTCTTT	CASSLRTGRNTEAFF